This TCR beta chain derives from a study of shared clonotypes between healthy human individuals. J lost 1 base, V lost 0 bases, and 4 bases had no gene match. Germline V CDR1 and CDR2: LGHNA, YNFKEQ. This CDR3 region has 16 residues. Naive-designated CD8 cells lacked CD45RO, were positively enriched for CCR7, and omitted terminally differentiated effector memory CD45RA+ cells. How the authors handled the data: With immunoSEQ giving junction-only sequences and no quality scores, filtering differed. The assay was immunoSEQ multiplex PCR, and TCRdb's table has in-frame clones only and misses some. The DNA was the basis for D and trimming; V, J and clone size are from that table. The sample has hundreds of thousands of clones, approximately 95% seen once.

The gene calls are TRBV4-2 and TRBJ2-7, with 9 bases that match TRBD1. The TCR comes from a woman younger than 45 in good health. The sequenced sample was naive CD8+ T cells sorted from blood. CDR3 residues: CASSQEQGAPSYEQYF. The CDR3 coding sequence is TGTGCCAGCAGCCAAGAACAGGGGGCGCCTTCCTACGAGCAGTACTTC.